The T cell receptor (beta chain) described here comes from a study of cytomegalovirus exposure and HLA in healthy donors. Study-wide findings and caveats: In vitro, a few CMV-associated chains proved specific for CMV antigens. A later analysis linked a missense DCLRE1C variant to TCR beta V- and J-gene trimming.

With respect to this clone: Its antigen is unknown.

Germline values: CDR1 GTSNPN, CDR2 SVGIG (reference sequence). The CDR3 has 13 residues. V was pared by 2 bases and J by 8 bases, with 13 bases between. PCR involved 60 Vbeta and 13 Jbeta primers. Clones were read by immunoSEQ multiplex PCR, and TCRdb kept only the in-frame ones, dropping some. This sample has roughly 130,000 clones; about 74% occur once, and the top ten carry almost 6%. Sequencing input: PBMCs. The clonotype originates from a woman aged 45-60 years in good health and CMV-seropositive. The V call is TRBV30, the J call TRBJ1-5, with D unresolved. The CDR3 loop reads CAWSPSGWEPQHF. CDR3 bases: TGTGCCTGGAGTCCCAGCGGTTGGGAGCCCCAGCATTTT.